Below, 9 T cell receptor beta chains from the same sample are listed, as sequenced in a study of blood T cell repertoires in COVID-19. Here immunoSEQ multiplex PCR was the method, and the copy in TCRdb shows in-frame clones only, minus some. Of around 170,000 clones detected, about four fifths appear once; the ten largest clones hold about 7.1%. Sequencing was done on a sample of peripheral blood. All receptors derive from a woman between 70 and 85 years old with COVID-19, enrolled during active disease.

This clone was seen only a few times. The chain uses TRBV5-1 and TRBJ2-3; D unclear. V was pared by 0 bases and J by 3 bases, with 17 bases between. Germline-derived CDR1 and CDR2 are SGHRS and YFSETQ. The CDR3 spans 17 residues. CDR3 loop: CASSLAERPTRTDTQYF. Written as DNA, the CDR3 is TGCGCCAGCAGCTTGGCCGAGCGCCCAACGAGGACAGATACGCAGTATTTT.

The chain is built from TRBV27 and TRBJ2-7, with unresolved D. In germline, CDR1 is MNHEY, CDR2 SMNVEV (reference sequence). The CDR3 loop spans 11 amino acids. Trimming cost V 9 bases and J 6 bases, with 12 bases left between them. The CDR3 is CARSMSCEQYF. As DNA, the CDR3 is TGTGCCAGGTCCATGAGTTGCGAGCAGTACTTC.

This chain joins TRBV5-6 and TRBJ2-1; 8 nucleotides align to TRBD1. J was trimmed by 4 bases and V by 1 base; bases with no gene match: 7. Germline V lookup: CDR1 SGHDT, CDR2 YYEEEE. The CDR3 runs 16 residues. The CDR3 region is CASSLRSGTGYNEQFF. CDR3 nucleotides: TGTGCCAGCAGCTTGAGGTCCGGGACAGGTTACAATGAGCAGTTCTTC.

There are a few counts of this clone. The chain couples TRBV18 to TRBJ2-4; 8 nucleotides align to TRBD1. This CDR3 is built from 15 residues. The V gene end was trimmed by 3 bases and the J gene end by 3 bases; junction bases not matched to a gene: 4. From germline, CDR1 is KGHSH and CDR2 LQKENI. Here the CDR3 reads CASSPAGQDKNIQYF. The DNA for the CDR3 is TGTGCCAGCTCACCTGCGGGACAGGACAAAAACATTCAGTACTTC.

There are a few counts of this clone. The J gene is TRBJ1-2, the V gene TRBV19; 7 bases fit TRBD1. The germline CDR1 and CDR2 sequences are LNHDA and SQIVND (reference sequence). Unmatched junction bases numbered 9, after V lost 3 bases and J lost 8 bases. The CDR3 length is 14 residues. The CDR3 DNA reads as TGTGCCAGTAGTATCGAAACAGGGGTGGCCGGCTACACCTTC. Amino acids: CASSIETGVAGYTF.

The chain is built from TRBV2 and TRBJ1-6, with no clear D. The CDR3 covers 12 residues. CDR1 is SNHLY and CDR2 is FYNNEI in the germline V gene. V gave up 1 base and J gave up 11 bases, with 6 bases separating them. CDR3 nucleotides: TGTGCCAGCAGTGAAGGGGCGCCACCCCTCCACTTT. Residues: CASSEGAPPLHF.

J is TRBJ1-6 and V is TRBV11-2; 7 bases agree with TRBD1. The ends lost 5 bases at V and 9 bases at J; junction bases unmatched: 16. Germline-derived CDR1 and CDR2 are SGHAT and FQNNGV. This CDR3 has 17 residues. As DNA, the CDR3 is TGTGCCAGCAGCCCGATTTCTACAGGGTACAGGGGTTCACCCCTCCACTTT. Its protein product is CASSPISTGYRGSPLHF.

V is TRBV19 and J is TRBJ2-3; TRBD1 matches at 8 bases. With V trimmed by 5 bases and J by 1 base, 8 bases remained unmatched. Germline CDR1 and CDR2: LNHDA and SQIVND (reference sequence). This CDR3 comprises 16 residues. The CDR3 region is CASSLIPGQGTDTQYF. The DNA for the CDR3 is TGTGCCAGTAGTCTCATTCCGGGACAGGGCACAGATACGCAGTATTTT.

The V gene is TRBV5-6, the J gene TRBJ2-7, with 7 nucleotides matching TRBD1. This CDR3 is 13 amino acids long. With V trimmed by 3 bases and J by 6 bases, 6 bases remained unmatched. Germline CDR1 and CDR2: SGHDT and YYEEEE. In DNA, the CDR3 is TGTGCCAGCAGCTCTCGACAGGGCGGCGAGCAGTACTTC. Its translation: CASSSRQGGEQYF.